The clone carrying this T cell receptor (beta chain) was observed a few times. Its antigen is still unknown. The V end was cut by 2 bases, the J end by 2 bases, with 12 bases between. Germline values: CDR1 SGHAT, CDR2 FQDESV (reference sequence). The CDR3 runs to 15 residues. This specimen comes from a study of blood T cells in healthy people across ages. Sample-barcoded 5' priming and a J-beta primer mix drove a second PCR of roughly 6 to 12 cycles. Each CDR3 protein is one row after TCRdb ran MiXCR on the 5' RACE reads. The table has approximately 780,000 distinct CDR3 sequences, around 24% seen once. Study-level findings and limits: Lack of knowledge of donor CMV status possibly confounded expanded clonotype changes.

The sample also formed part of further work on T cells of mothers and their children. That publication notes: For unrelated pairs as for related ones, thymic selection shapes TCR recombination output similarly.

The receptor comes from a boy between 10 and 17 years old in good health. The chain recombines TRBV11-1 with TRBJ2-5, with no clear D. The material sequenced was blood. Written as DNA, the CDR3 is TGTGCCAGCAGCTTAAGACCTTTTGGGCAAGAGACCCAGTACTTC. This encodes CASSLRPFGQETQYF.